This T cell receptor (beta chain) derives from a study of cytomegalovirus exposure and HLA in healthy donors. The CDR3 covers 14 residues. The trim removed 4 bases at V and 5 bases at J, leaving 6 bases unmatched. Germline V gene sequence: CDR1 SGHRS, CDR2 YFSETQ. PCR involved 60 Vbeta and 13 Jbeta primers. Here immunoSEQ multiplex PCR was the method, and the copy in TCRdb shows in-frame clones only, minus some. Here the sample spans some 110,000 clones, under 85% being singletons. The sequencing sample was made of PBMCs. The chain carries TRBV5-1 and TRBJ2-5, with 9 bases matching TRBD2. This TCR derives from a woman between 18 and 29 years old in good health and CMV-seronegative. The CDR3 DNA reads TGCGCCAGCAGCCCAGGGACTAGCTGGGAGACCCAGTACTTC. Translated: CASSPGTSWETQYF.